Sequencing of this T cell receptor beta chain was carried out in a study of tissue T cells after allogeneic stem cell transplantation. V was clipped by 5 bases and J by 2 bases, with 10 bases between them. The germline V gene has CDR1 FNHDT and CDR2 SITEND (reference sequence). This CDR3 has 13 residues. In regard to this clone: Gene names denote mouse genes. The read comes to an end 1 residue before the CDR3 does, leaving the germline J gene to fill in the end.

Clones were sequenced by immunoSEQ multiplex PCR, and TCRdb holds only the in-frame ones, with some missing. The table shows tens of thousands of clones, with around 70% occurring only once. The source material was spleen. The chain carries TRBV19 and TRBJ1-1, with D tentatively TRBD1 (5 bases). This receptor was obtained from a female BALB/c mouse in good health. The MHC haplotype of this mouse line is H2-d. This CDR3 is CASRPDSNTEVFF. The part of the CDR3 DNA that was read is TGTGCCAGCAGGCCCGACAGTAACACAGAAGTCTTC.